This TCR beta chain is drawn from a study of cytomegalovirus exposure and HLA in healthy donors. This CDR3 is built from 13 residues. Trimming removed 6 bases from V and 7 bases from J, with 15 bases in between. The V gene's germline CDR1 is SNHLY and CDR2 FYNNEI. General study points: The study reported that TCR beta sequences accurately predicted HLA-A and HLA-B alleles in most subjects. According to an earlier analysis, most TCR beta V segments yielded productive rearrangements about 90% or about 30% of the time.

The study ran its PCR with 60 Vbeta and 13 Jbeta primers. Generated by immunoSEQ multiplex PCR, the TCRdb table keeps only in-frame clones and is missing some. The sample comprises about 160,000 clones, about four fifths of which are singletons, and 1% rests with the top ten. A note on this clone: Its antigen remains unknown.

V gene TRBV2 combines with J gene TRBJ1-1, with a possible D match to TRBD1 (5 bases). The sample taken for sequencing was PBMCs. This clonotype was obtained from a woman aged 50 to 65 in good health and CMV-seropositive. The CDR3 region has the DNA TGTGCCAGCAGGACCACAGGTACTAATGAAGCTTTCTTT. Its protein product is CASRTTGTNEAFF.